Shown below are 18 T cell receptor beta chains from a single sample sequenced in a study of blood T cells in healthy people across ages. Then a second PCR, running roughly 7 to 11 cycles, was carried out with a sample-barcoded 5' primer and a J-beta primer mix. Each CDR3 protein gets one entry after TCRdb re-called the 5' RACE reads with MiXCR. The sample yields about 780,000 distinct CDR3 sequences, about 42% seen once. The material sequenced was blood. The receptors shown here come from a man older than 75 in good health.

The chain links TRBV2 to TRBJ1-2; perhaps TRBD1 as D (5 bases). The ends were cut back, 6 bases at V and 3 bases at J, with 11 bases in the middle. Germline CDR1 reads SNHLY; CDR2 reads FYNNEI. The CDR3 sequence is 13 residues long. CDR3 DNA sequence: TGTGCCAGCAGCACCGACAGCTACTATGGCTACACCTTC. Encoded protein: CASSTDSYYGYTF.

The CDR3: CASSQDGRVQETQYF. The CDR3 bases are TGTGCCAGCAGCCAAGATGGGCGAGTCCAAGAGACCCAGTACTTC. J is TRBJ2-5 and V is TRBV4-2; D unresolved. Germline V CDR1 and CDR2: LGHNA, YNFKEQ. V lost 0 bases to trimming and J lost 1 base, with 9 bases between them. The CDR3 runs 15 residues.

This chain uses TRBV6-6 with TRBJ1-1; D perhaps matches TRBD1 (6 bases). The CDR3 runs 14 residues. Germline V gives CDR1 MNHNY, CDR2 SVGAGI (reference sequence). Trimming removed 6 bases from V and 5 bases from J, with 16 bases in between. The CDR3 is CASSPRTVGTEAFF. CDR3 coding DNA: TGTGCCAGCAGCCCGCGGACAGTCGGTACTGAAGCTTTCTTT.

The chain employs TRBV6-1 and TRBJ2-4; unclear D gene. The DNA end lines up better with TRBJ2-7; the J call may be wrong. From germline, CDR1 is MNHNS and CDR2 SASEGT. The CDR3 has 14 residues. The CDR3 bases are TGTGCCAGCAGTGAAGATTTACCCGCCTACGAGCAGTACTTC. Its translation: CASSEDLPAYEQYF.

The chain carries TRBV20-1 and TRBJ2-3; maybe TRBD2 (6 bases). CDR3 length: 13 residues. Germline V gene lookup returns CDR1 DFQATT and CDR2 SNEGSKA (reference sequence). The chain's CDR3 is CSPFAGREDTQYF. Here the CDR3 DNA reads TGCAGCCCCTTTGCGGGGAGAGAAGATACGCAGTATTTT.

The rearrangement uses TRBV4-1 and TRBJ2-6; D is unclear. Germline assignment: CDR1 MGHRA and CDR2 YSYEKL. Trimming pared 6 bases from V and 0 bases from J, leaving 9 bases between. The CDR3 length is 15 residues. The CDR3 spells CASRQLLSGANVLTF. The CDR3 DNA reads TGCGCCAGCAGACAGCTGCTCTCTGGGGCCAACGTCCTGACTTTC.

V usage is TRBV21-1 and J usage is TRBJ2-7; the DNA was not compared with TRBD1, the D call given in the table. TRBV21-1 is assigned pseudogene status. The CDR3 spans 13 residues. The CDR3 sequence is CASSSDRVYEQYF. The CDR3 nucleotides are TGTGCCAGCAGCTCTGACAGGGTCTACGAGCAGTACTTC.

This clonotype was found many times. The chain uses TRBV7-2 and TRBJ2-7, with TRBD2 matching over 12 bases. The CDR3 extends over 13 amino acids. Germline assignment: CDR1 SGHTA and CDR2 FQGNSA. V trimming: 4 bases; J trimming: 7 bases; junction bases outside the gene matches: 2. The CDR3 is CASSSTSGREQYF. The DNA for the CDR3 is TGTGCCAGCAGCTCGACTAGCGGGAGAGAGCAGTACTTC. Using reference TRBV7-2 and TRBJ2-7 for the parts outside the CDR3, the full variable domain is GAGVSQSPSNKVTEKGKDVELRCDPISGHTALYWYRQSLGQGLEFLIYFQGNSAPDKSGLPSDRFSAERTGGSVSTLTIQRTQQEDSAVYLCASSSTSGREQYFGPGTRLTVT.

This clonotype was detected a few times. The genes are TRBV7-2 and TRBJ2-3; D call uncertain. The germline V gene encodes CDR1 SGHTA and CDR2 FQGNSA. V was clipped by 5 bases and J by 1 base, with 13 bases between them. This CDR3 is 15 amino acids long. CDR3 DNA: TGTGCCAGCAGCGTACTACTCGTCGGCACAGATACGCAGTATTTT. It specifies CASSVLLVGTDTQYF.

The chain couples TRBV4-1 to TRBJ1-2; D ambiguous. V was clipped by 4 bases and J by 2 bases, with 20 bases between them. CDR1 and CDR2 (germline): MGHRA, YSYEKL. The CDR3 contains 17 residues. CDR3 nucleotide sequence: TGCGCCAGCAGCCGCCAAGGAAACCTAGACCTGAACTATGGCTACACCTTC. It translates to CASSRQGNLDLNYGYTF.

The V call is TRBV4-2, the J call TRBJ2-5; the D is unclear. V was pared by 4 bases and J by 5 bases, with 11 bases between. The CDR3 has 13 amino acids. Germline-derived CDR1 and CDR2 are LGHNA and YNFKEQ. DNA for the CDR3: TGTGCCAGCAGCCGCGTCCTTGGGGAGACCCAGTACTTC. This encodes CASSRVLGETQYF.

V gene TRBV5-1 combines with J gene TRBJ1-4; D gene ambiguous. Per germline, CDR1 SGHRS and CDR2 YFSETQ. The CDR3 runs 16 residues. Between the trimmed V and J ends, which lost 0 bases and 2 bases, there was a span of 11 bases. The CDR3 reads CASSLEVAGTNEKLFF. CDR3 nucleotide sequence: TGCGCCAGCAGCTTGGAAGTGGCGGGGACTAATGAAAAACTGTTTTTT.

The rearrangement joins TRBV27 to TRBJ1-1, with 7 bases identical to TRBD1. The CDR3 totals 16 residues. The germline CDR1 and CDR2 sequences are MNHEY and SMNVEV (reference sequence). The V segment lost 3 bases and the J segment 4 bases; nucleotides outside the gene matches: 11. CDR3 nucleotide sequence: TGTGCCAGCAGTTTTCAGGGGGGGATAGTGGGCACTGAAGCTTTCTTT. This translates into CASSFQGGIVGTEAFF.

The chain carries TRBV7-2 and TRBJ1-2; the D gene is possibly TRBD1 (6 bases). This CDR3 spans 16 amino acids. Germline V gene lookup returns CDR1 SGHTA and CDR2 FQGNSA. V was clipped by 4 bases and J by 1 base, with 16 bases between them. The CDR3 region has the DNA TGTGCCAGCAGCTCTCGGACAGTGGATGTTAACTATGGCTACACCTTC. As protein: CASSSRTVDVNYGYTF. The full variable domain, its missing parts supplied by reference TRBV7-2 and TRBJ1-2, is GAGVSQSPSNKVTEKGKDVELRCDPISGHTALYWYRQSLGQGLEFLIYFQGNSAPDKSGLPSDRFSAERTGGSVSTLTIQRTQQEDSAVYLCASSSRTVDVNYGYTFGSGTRLTVV.

This clonotype has only a few counts. The DNA of the CDR3 is TGCAGTGCTAGAGATCATTTGGATGGCTACACCTTC. Translated: CSARDHLDGYTF. The chain has TRBV20-1 and TRBJ1-2, with D unresolved. Germline V gives CDR1 DFQATT, CDR2 SNEGSKA (reference sequence). The V end lost 0 bases, the J end lost 6 bases, and 8 bases lay between the germline ends. CDR3 size: 12 residues.

The V gene is TRBV7-3, the J gene TRBJ2-1, with 11 bases that match TRBD2. With V trimmed by 5 bases and J by 9 bases, 12 bases remained unmatched. The CDR3 totals 16 residues. CDR1 and CDR2 (germline): SGHTA, FQGTGA. In nucleotides, the CDR3 is TGTGCCAGCAGCCATGTCGAGGGTAGCGGGAGGGGTGAGCAGTTCTTC. Protein: CASSHVEGSGRGEQFF.

This clonotype has just a few counts. V gene TRBV4-3 combines with J gene TRBJ2-1; 7 bases fit TRBD2. V was pared by 7 bases and J by 5 bases, with 8 bases of the junction left unmatched. The CDR3 extends over 14 amino acids. The germline V gene encodes CDR1 LGHNA and CDR2 YSLEER. The CDR3 DNA follows: TGCGCCAGCATGCGGGAGCTGGATAACAATGAGCAGTTCTTC. It specifies CASMRELDNNEQFF.

This clonotype was found many times. The chain employs TRBV5-1 and TRBJ2-3, with D unresolved. Germline-derived CDR1 and CDR2 are SGHRS and YFSETQ. This CDR3 comprises 13 residues. V was pared by 7 bases and J by 2 bases, with 11 bases between. The CDR3 sequence is CASRDSNTDTQYF. The DNA for the CDR3 is TGCGCCAGCCGCGACTCAAACACAGATACGCAGTATTTT.